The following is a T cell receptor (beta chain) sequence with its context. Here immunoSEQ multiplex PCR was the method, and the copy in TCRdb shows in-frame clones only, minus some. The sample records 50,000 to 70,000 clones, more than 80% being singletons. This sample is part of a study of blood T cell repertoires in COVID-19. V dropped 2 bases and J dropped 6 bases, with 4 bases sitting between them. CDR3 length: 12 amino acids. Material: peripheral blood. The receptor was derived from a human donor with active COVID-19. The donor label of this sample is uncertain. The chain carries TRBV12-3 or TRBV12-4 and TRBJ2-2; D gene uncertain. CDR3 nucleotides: TGTGCCAGCAGTTTATCTGCCGGGGAGCTGTTTTTT. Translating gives CASSLSAGELFF.